This T cell receptor beta chain was found in a study of CD8+ T cells in alopecia areata. Extracted RNA was reverse transcribed into cDNA, the sequencing template. TCRdb's copy holds only in-frame clones and misses some; the assay was immunoSEQ multiplex PCR. The sample lists about 110,000 clones; 59% were seen once. This clone has only a few counts. The antigen remains unidentified. Sorting separated CD4+ and CD8+ T cells out of PBMCs. Germline assignment: CDR1 SEHNR and CDR2 FQNEAQ (reference sequence). Trimming shortened V by 2 bases and J by 8 bases, and 7 bases separated the two germline ends. The CDR3 runs 12 residues. General study findings and limits: Sharing of TCR sequences between patients (possibly for HLA-related reasons) was less clear than in mice. Greater clonality was observed in lesional scalp samples, especially alopecia totalis/universalis, versus normal scalp.

Sequenced material: CD8+ T cells sorted from blood. V gene TRBV7-9 combines with J gene TRBJ2-1; D not resolved. The receptor's source is a human donor in good health. This chain's CDR3 is CASSLKFHEQFF. CDR3 nucleotide sequence: TGTGCCAGCAGCTTAAAATTCCATGAGCAGTTCTTC.